These T cell receptor beta chains were read from a single sample in a study of tumor-infiltrating lymphocytes in primary liver carcinoma. TCRdb redid the calling of the multiplex PCR reads with MiXCR, one entry per CDR3 protein. The profile covers more than 90,000 distinct CDR3 sequences, with around 66% appearing a single time and approximately 12% taken by the ten largest. Specimen: liver tumor tissue from sampling region 2. The receptors derive from a woman between 55 and 75 years old with primary liver carcinoma and hepatitis B virus infection. Both conserved end residues are part of each CDR3. The D gene is left open where the match is weak. The listing skips clone size in some rows; elsewhere it reads once, few, many or a size class.

CDR3 DNA	CDR3 protein	D gene	clone size	V gene	J gene
TGCAGCGTTGGCAGATCCTCTGGGGCCAACGCCCTGACTTTC	CSVGRSSGANALTF	NA	NA	TRBV29-1	TRBJ2-6
TGTGCCAGCTGCCAGTGGCCCCGCGAGACCCAGTACTTC	CASCQWPRETQYF	NA	NA	TRBV11-2	TRBJ2-5
TGCAGCGGGGACGCCACAGATAGACAGTATTTT	CSGDATDRQYF	NA	NA	TRBV29-1	TRBJ2-3
TGCAGCGTTGAGGGAGCACTAGCTCCCGAGTGGGATGAGCAGTTCTTC	CSVEGALAPEWDEQFF	NA	NA	TRBV29-1	TRBJ2-1
TGCGCTAGCAGAGAGGGGGCGGTGAACATTGAAGCTTTCTTT	CASREGAVNIEAFF	TRBD1	NA	TRBV5-1	TRBJ1-1
TGTGCCAGCAGGCATACAGGGCATGAGGCCCAGTACTTC	CASRHTGHEAQYF	NA	NA	TRBV28	TRBJ2-5
TGTGCCAGCAGTCCTCAGGGCTACGAGCAGTACTTC	CASSPQGYEQYF	NA	NA	TRBV28	TRBJ2-7
TGTGCCTGGAGTCCCCTCTCTGCAGCTAACACTGAAGCTTTCTTT	CAWSPLSAANTEAFF	NA	once	TRBV30	TRBJ1-1
TGTGTCAGCAGTCACCCTACTTCACCCCTCCACTTT	CVSSHPTSPLHF	NA	NA	TRBV12-3/TRBV12-4	TRBJ1-6
TGTGCCAGCGGCCTCGGGGGGCGAGGTCAGCCCCAACATTTT	CASGLGGRGQPQHF	NA	NA	TRBV28	TRBJ1-5
TGCAGTGTCCCGGGACAGGGGCCAACAGCGGGAAACACCATATATTTT	CSVPGQGPTAGNTIYF	TRBD1	NA	TRBV20-1	TRBJ1-3
TGTGCCAGCAGTGAGCGGGAGTACAATGAGCAGTTCTTC	CASSEREYNEQFF	TRBD2	many	TRBV25-1	TRBJ2-1
TGTGGACGGACAGATACGCAGTATTTT	CGRTDTQYF	NA	many	TRBV6-2/TRBV6-3	TRBJ2-3
TGTGCCAGCAGTTTAGGGGCCAGGGGGGATTTAGTGTATGGCTACACCTTC	CASSLGARGDLVYGYTF	TRBD1	NA	TRBV28	TRBJ1-2
TGCGCCAGCAGCCTTCAATTACAGGGCTCCGAGCAGTACTTC	CASSLQLQGSEQYF	NA	NA	TRBV7-9	TRBJ2-7
TGTGCCAGCAGTTTGCCGGGACAGGGTCACTATGGCTACACCTTC	CASSLPGQGHYGYTF	TRBD1	NA	TRBV11-3	TRBJ1-2